Following are 32 T cell receptor beta chains from one sample sequenced in a study of blood T cell repertoires in COVID-19. Using immunoSEQ multiplex PCR, the repertoire was profiled, and TCRdb retains in-frame clones only, with some absent. Seen here are approximately 260,000 clones, roughly 90% observed once, and the top ten hold 2% to 2.5%. Sequenced: peripheral blood. These receptors were taken from a woman aged 55-70 years with COVID-19, enrolled during active disease.

V usage is TRBV12-3 or TRBV12-4 and J usage is TRBJ1-5; D is undetermined. The V end was cut by 2 bases, the J end by 0 bases, with 2 bases between. The CDR3 has 13 residues. The CDR3 is CASSLYSNQPQHF. The CDR3, as DNA: TGTGCCAGCAGTTTATATAGCAATCAGCCCCAGCATTTT.

The V gene is TRBV7-8, the J gene TRBJ2-3; 11 positions agree with TRBD2. V shed 8 bases, J shed 8 bases, and the junction held 12 bases outside the gene matches. Germline values: CDR1 SGHVS, CDR2 FQNEAQ. There are 15 residues in the CDR3. The CDR3 DNA reads TGTGCCAGCCGGGGGCTAGCGGGGGGCCCTGTTACGCAGTATTTT. This gives the protein CASRGLAGGPVTQYF.

The chain carries TRBV5-1 and TRBJ2-1; D may be TRBD2 (5 bases). The germline V gene encodes CDR1 SGHRS and CDR2 YFSETQ. V lost 0 bases to trimming and J lost 10 bases, with 11 bases between them. The CDR3 totals 13 residues. The CDR3 reads CASSLGSTGEQFF. CDR3 DNA: TGCGCCAGCAGCTTGGGTTCGACGGGGGAGCAGTTCTTC.

The rearrangement uses TRBV6-1 and TRBJ2-7; 9 bases are a match to TRBD2. The V gene end was trimmed by 4 bases and the J gene end by 5 bases; junction bases not matched to a gene: 12. The CDR3 length is 16 residues. Germline CDR1 is MNHNS and CDR2 is SASEGT. The CDR3 DNA sequence: TGTGCCAGCAGTGCGTCGGGCGGGACTAGCTTTAACGAGCAGTACTTC. This gives the protein CASSASGGTSFNEQYF.

The rearrangement uses TRBV5-4 and TRBJ2-1, with 10 bases matching TRBD2. Germline V gene lookup returns CDR1 SGHNT and CDR2 YYREEE (reference sequence). CDR3 length equals 16 residues. Losses at the gene ends were 0 bases for V and 6 bases for J; bases not matched to a gene: 6. The CDR3 DNA sequence: TGTGCCAGCAGCTTGGACTTAGCGGGGGGTCCCAATGAGCAGTTCTTC. It specifies CASSLDLAGGPNEQFF.

The chain links TRBV19 to TRBJ1-2; 8 bases map to TRBD1. The CDR3 covers 14 residues. The junction had 10 bases not matched to a gene; V was cut back by 7 bases and J by 6 bases. Germline V CDR1 and CDR2: LNHDA, SQIVND (reference sequence). CDR3 coding DNA: TGTGCCAGTATCACATTGGACAGGGAAAATGGCTACACCTTC. Translated, it gives CASITLDRENGYTF.

The gene calls are TRBV27 and TRBJ1-6; TRBD1 agrees at 7 bases. Trimming took 6 bases from V and 7 from J; bases not matched to a gene: 6. The CDR3 totals 14 residues. CDR1 is MNHEY and CDR2 is SMNVEV in the germline V gene (reference sequence). The CDR3 loop is CASSPTGLNSPLHF. CDR3 nucleotides: TGTGCCAGCAGCCCGACAGGGCTCAATTCACCCCTCCACTTT.

The chain recombines TRBV6-5 with TRBJ1-2, with TRBD1 identical over 7 bases. This CDR3 is built from 13 residues. Germline CDR1 reads MNHEY; CDR2 reads SVGAGI. The junction had 4 bases not matched to a gene; V was cut back by 6 bases and J by 3 bases. The DNA of the CDR3 is TGTGCCAGCAGGACCGGGACAGACTATGGCTACACCTTC. Its translation is CASRTGTDYGYTF.

The V and J genes are TRBV9 and TRBJ2-7; possibly TRBD1 for D (6 bases). CDR1 SGDLS and CDR2 YYNGEE come from the germline V gene. This CDR3 has 13 residues. The ends were cut back, 0 bases at V and 8 bases at J, with 12 bases in the middle. CDR3 protein: CASSVESRDKQYF. The CDR3 DNA sequence: TGTGCCAGCAGCGTAGAGTCCAGGGACAAGCAGTACTTC.

The gene calls are TRBV10-3 and TRBJ1-4, with 7 bases aligning to TRBD1. V shed 5 bases and J 8 bases; nucleotides not matched to a gene: 5. The CDR3 consists of 13 residues. Germline CDR1 reads ENHRY; CDR2 reads SYGVKD. CDR3 nucleotides: TGTGCCATCAGTAGGGGGCTCGGGGAAAAACTGTTTTTT. This gives the protein CAISRGLGEKLFF.

The chain has TRBV19 and TRBJ1-2; 9 bases map to TRBD1. CDR3 length: 14 amino acids. With 6 bases clipped from V and 5 bases from J, the junction kept 7 bases outside the gene matches. Germline V gene data show CDR1 as LNHDA and CDR2 as SQIVND (reference sequence). CDR3 nucleotides: TGTGCCAGTAGCACCACAGGGGGCGGATATGGCTACACCTTC. This codes for CASSTTGGGYGYTF.

The chain employs TRBV12-3 or TRBV12-4 and TRBJ1-5; D uncertain. This CDR3 has 13 residues. V was trimmed by 3 bases and J by 3 bases, leaving 6 bases between them. CDR3 coding DNA: TGTGCCAGCAGTTTGGCCCCCAATCAGCCCCAGCATTTT. This gives the protein CASSLAPNQPQHF.

V and J are TRBV7-9 and TRBJ1-2; TRBD1 matches at 8 bases. CDR1 is SEHNR, CDR2 FQNEAQ, per germline (reference sequence). The CDR3 runs 16 residues. Trimming removed 5 bases from V and 2 bases from J; junction bases left unmatched: 10. In DNA, the CDR3 is TGTGCCAGCAGCCCGGGACAGGAGCCCGTAAACTATGGCTACACCTTC. As protein: CASSPGQEPVNYGYTF.

This clone was seen once. The J gene is TRBJ1-1, the V gene TRBV5-1, with D maybe TRBD1 (5 bases). Trimming stripped 0 bases from V and 7 bases from J, with 19 bases between. The CDR3 length is 16 residues. Germline-derived CDR1 and CDR2 are SGHRS and YFSETQ. The CDR3 sequence is CASSLGAGFRRNEAFF. The CDR3 region has the DNA TGCGCCAGCAGCTTGGGGGCAGGGTTCCGGCGAAATGAAGCTTTCTTT. Full variable domain (missing parts from reference TRBV5-1 and TRBJ1-1): KAGVTQTPRYLIKTRGQQVTLSCSPISGHRSVSWYQQTPGQGLQFLFEYFSETQRNKGNFPGRFSGRQFSNSRSEMNVSTLELGDSALYLCASSLGAGFRRNEAFFGQGTRLTVV.

The chain couples TRBV19 to TRBJ2-2; the match to TRBD1 covers 12 bases. The CDR3 runs 16 residues. V was pared by 9 bases and J by 7 bases, with 12 bases of the junction left unmatched. The germline V gene encodes CDR1 LNHDA and CDR2 SQIVND (reference sequence). Written as DNA, the CDR3 is TGTGCCAGCAGAACCGGGACAGGGGGCTCGGGCGGGGAGCTGTTTTTT. It translates to CASRTGTGGSGGELFF. The full variable domain, with the rest looked up from reference TRBV19 and TRBJ2-2, is DGGITQSPKYLFRKEGQNVTLSCEQNLNHDAMYWYRQDPGQGLRLIYYSQIVNDFQKGDIAEGYSVSREKKESFPLTVTSAQKNPTAFYLCASRTGTGGSGGELFFGEGSRLTVL.

V is TRBV6-6 and J is TRBJ1-5; a weak D match, TRBD1 (5 bases). This CDR3 contains 12 residues. Per the germline V gene, CDR1 is MNHNY and CDR2 is SVGAGI (reference sequence). The V and J ends lost 7 bases and 6 bases respectively, with 10 bases between them. The CDR3 sequence is CASTSGGQPQHF. The CDR3 coding sequence is TGTGCCAGCACCAGCGGGGGTCAGCCCCAGCATTTT.

The chain employs TRBV6-2 or TRBV6-3 and TRBJ2-7, with TRBD2 as a possible D gene (5 bases). This CDR3 is built from 14 residues. CDR1 and CDR2 from the germline V gene are MNHEY and SVGEGT. Trimming removed 0 bases from V and 7 bases from J, with 13 bases in between. The CDR3 is CASSYSIEGWEQYF. DNA of the CDR3: TGTGCCAGCAGTTACTCGATCGAGGGATGGGAGCAGTACTTC.

This clone appeared a single time. The chain uses TRBV30 and TRBJ2-6; D unclear. The CDR3 extends over 12 amino acids. Germline V lookup: CDR1 GTSNPN, CDR2 SVGIG (reference sequence). V was trimmed by 5 bases and J by 1 base, leaving 3 bases between them. CDR3 sequence: CAWYSGANVLTF. DNA for the CDR3: TGTGCCTGGTATTCTGGGGCCAACGTCCTGACTTTC.

The CDR3 DNA follows: TGTGCCATCAGCACACAGGGAGGGACTGAAGCTTTCTTT. It specifies CAISTQGGTEAFF. The rearrangement links TRBV10-3 to TRBJ1-1; the D gene is possibly TRBD1 (6 bases). Per the germline V gene, CDR1 is ENHRY and CDR2 is SYGVKD. This CDR3 is built from 13 residues. V lost 6 bases, J lost 5 bases, and 13 bases lay in between.

The gene calls are TRBV5-4 and TRBJ1-1; the match to TRBD1 covers 10 bases. Germline V gene sequence: CDR1 SGHNT, CDR2 YYREEE (reference sequence). This CDR3 spans 15 amino acids. Losses at the gene ends were 3 bases for V and 5 bases for J; bases not matched to a gene: 7. CDR3 in amino acids: CASSSGTGVYTEAFF. The DNA of the CDR3 is TGTGCCAGCAGCTCAGGGACAGGGGTTTATACTGAAGCTTTCTTT.

This rearrangement joins TRBV14 to TRBJ1-2, with D tentatively TRBD1 (5 bases). V dropped 4 bases and J dropped 4 bases, with 16 bases sitting between them. Germline loops: CDR1 SGHDN, CDR2 FVKESK. The CDR3 totals 15 residues. The DNA of the CDR3 is TGTGCCAGCAGCCCATCGCCGGGACTGGGCTATGGCTACACCTTC. This codes for CASSPSPGLGYGYTF. Filled out from reference TRBV14 and TRBJ1-2, the complete variable domain reads EAGVTQFPSHSVIEKGQTVTLRCDPISGHDNLYWYRRVMGKEIKFLLHFVKESKQDESGMPNNRFLAERTGGTYSTLKVQPAELEDSGVYFCASSPSPGLGYGYTFGSGTRLTVV.

The V gene is TRBV2, the J gene TRBJ1-5; the D gene is possibly TRBD1 (5 bases). V lost 4 bases, J lost 5 bases, and 12 bases lay in between. Germline loops: CDR1 SNHLY, CDR2 FYNNEI. CDR3 length equals 14 residues. Here the CDR3 DNA reads TGTGCCAGCAGTGTCTCAGGGATCCATCAGCCCCAGCATTTT. Amino acids: CASSVSGIHQPQHF.

V usage is TRBV6-1 and J usage is TRBJ1-2, with D possibly matching TRBD1 (5 bases). This CDR3 region has 17 residues. Trimming pared 2 bases from V and 4 bases from J, leaving 20 bases between. Germline CDR1 MNHNS, CDR2 SASEGT. In nucleotides, the CDR3 is TGTGCCAGCAGTGAATTTGAGTCTGACAGCCCGATCTATGGCTACACCTTC. Protein: CASSEFESDSPIYGYTF.

V and J are TRBV14 and TRBJ2-2; 9 positions agree with TRBD1. The CDR3 sequence is 15 residues long. Germline values: CDR1 SGHDN, CDR2 FVKESK. V lost 6 bases and J lost 6; bases outside the gene matches: 8. CDR3: CASRPGTGPSGELFF. The CDR3, as DNA: TGTGCCAGCAGACCAGGGACAGGGCCGTCCGGGGAGCTGTTTTTT.

The chain carries TRBV5-1 and TRBJ2-7; the D gene is possibly TRBD1 (6 bases). V lost 4 bases and J 5 bases, leaving 13 bases between the germline ends. Germline assignment: CDR1 SGHRS and CDR2 YFSETQ. This CDR3 region has 13 residues. CDR3 sequence: CASSGYRADEQYF. The CDR3, as DNA: TGCGCCAGCAGCGGTTACAGGGCCGACGAGCAGTACTTC.

The chain uses TRBV7-3 and TRBJ2-2, with D possibly matching TRBD2 (6 bases). V was shortened by 0 bases and J by 4 bases, with 9 bases between the two germline ends. The germline gives CDR1 SGHTA, CDR2 FQGTGA. CDR3 length equals 15 residues. CDR3 residues: CASSLTPRGTGELFF. The DNA of the CDR3 is TGTGCCAGCAGCTTAACGCCGCGGGGCACCGGGGAGCTGTTTTTT.

CDR3: CASSLGGNGETQYF. Written as DNA, the CDR3 is TGCGCCAGCAGCTTGGGAGGAAATGGAGAGACCCAGTACTTC. The chain employs TRBV5-1 and TRBJ2-5; D is unresolved. The CDR3 is 14 amino acids. Between the trimmed V and J ends, which lost 0 bases and 4 bases, there was a span of 10 bases. Germline assignment: CDR1 SGHRS and CDR2 YFSETQ.

V is TRBV6-6 and J is TRBJ1-5; D is possibly TRBD1 (6 bases). Germline assignment: CDR1 MNHNY and CDR2 SVGAGI (reference sequence). The CDR3 runs to 16 residues. V dropped 3 bases and J dropped 7 bases, with 19 bases sitting between them. CDR3 region: CASSYEDAGANQPQHF. DNA for the CDR3: TGTGCCAGCAGTTATGAGGATGCAGGGGCCAACCAGCCCCAGCATTTT.

The chain uses TRBV5-6 and TRBJ2-1; 7 nucleotides agree with TRBD2. The trim removed 2 bases at V and 8 bases at J, leaving 10 bases unmatched. CDR3 length equals 15 residues. Germline assignment: CDR1 SGHDT and CDR2 YYEEEE. CDR3 sequence reads: CASSFWLAEFDEQFF. The CDR3 nucleotides read TGTGCCAGCAGCTTCTGGCTAGCGGAATTCGATGAGCAGTTCTTC.

In DNA, the CDR3 is TGTGCCAGCAGTTCCCGACCGACACAGGGTGGAGAAGCTTTCTTT. Encoded protein: CASSSRPTQGGEAFF. The chain recombines TRBV6-5 with TRBJ1-1; perhaps TRBD1 as D (6 bases). This CDR3 is 15 amino acids long. V was cut by 4 bases and J by 8 bases, with 20 bases left in between. Per germline, CDR1 MNHEY and CDR2 SVGAGI.

V usage is TRBV2 and J usage is TRBJ1-5; tentatively, D is TRBD1 (5 bases). The CDR3 sequence is 15 residues long. The V gene lost 9 bases and the J gene lost 4 bases, with 19 bases spanning the gap. CDR1 and CDR2 from the germline V gene are SNHLY and FYNNEI. The CDR3 bases are TGTGCCAGTAATCAGGGTGAGACGTGGAATCAGCCCCAGCATTTT. Translated, it gives CASNQGETWNQPQHF.

The genes are TRBV9 and TRBJ1-3; perhaps TRBD1 as D (6 bases). The CDR3 covers 14 residues. CDR1 is SGDLS, CDR2 YYNGEE, per germline. V lost 4 bases, J lost 6 bases, and 14 bases lay in between. Written as DNA, the CDR3 is TGTGCCAGCAGCCCAGGACAGATCGAAAACACCATATATTTT. Translated, it gives CASSPGQIENTIYF.